Below, 30 T cell receptor beta chains from the same sample are listed, as sequenced in a study of prognosis after radiotherapy for stage I lung cancer. Template was genomic DNA; TCR beta CDR3 amplified in two multiplex PCR rounds. Each TRBV and TRBJ gene had its own primer in the first PCR round. TCRdb fed the multiplex PCR reads into MiXCR, producing one record per CDR3 protein. This table has more than 15,000 distinct CDR3 sequences, approximately 45% appearing once. Here the sequenced sample was PBMCs, taken before or after stereotactic body radiation therapy (not recorded which). These receptors were collected from a donor aged 50 or older with non-small cell lung cancer.

This clonotype was recorded once. With only one base between it and a far larger clone, this is likely a read error. The rearrangement joins TRBV6-4 to TRBJ2-5; 11 bases align to TRBD1. CDR1 and CDR2 from the germline V gene are MRHNA and SNTAGT. This CDR3 region has 14 residues. CDR3: CASNPGQGGETQHF. In DNA form, the CDR3 reads TGTGCCAGCAACCCGGGACAGGGGGGCGAGACCCAGCACTTC.

Comment on this clonotype: Given a far larger clone just one base away, this is likely a sequencing read error. The chain employs TRBV6-6 and TRBJ2-5, with a weak D call TRBD1 (6 bases). CDR1 is MNHNY and CDR2 is SVGAGI in the germline V gene (reference sequence). The CDR3 sequence is 13 residues long. The CDR3 DNA sequence: TGTGCCAGCAGTTGGACAGTCCAAGATACCCAGTACTTC. Residues: CASSWTVQDTQYF.

The chain links TRBV20-1 to TRBJ2-2, with D possibly TRBD1 on 5 matching bases. Germline loops: CDR1 DFQATT, CDR2 SNEGSKA (reference sequence). Between the trimmed V and J ends, which lost 3 bases and 0 bases, there was a span of 11 bases. There are 15 residues in the CDR3. CDR3 loop: CSARIRETNTGELFF. In DNA, the CDR3 is TGCAGTGCTAGGATCAGGGAAACGAACACCGGGGAGCTGTTTTTT.

Notes on this clonotype: The germline gene is not matched at one end of the junction; a read error may be the cause. This chain links TRBV5-1 with TRBJ2-2, with D uncertain. Germline CDR1 reads SGHRS; CDR2 reads YFSETQ. The CDR3 covers 14 residues. The CDR3 spells CASSLGTTTVELFF. In DNA form, the CDR3 reads TGCGCCAGCAGCTTGGGCACAACTACCGTGGAGCTGTTTTTT.

As for this clonotype: Being one base from a much bigger clone, this may be a read error. The chain is built from TRBV18 and TRBJ2-7; D is ambiguous. Germline CDR1 reads KGHSH; CDR2 reads LQKENI. V lost 3 bases to trimming and J lost 2 bases, with 14 bases between them. This CDR3 has 15 residues. CDR3 loop: CASSPVHQDTYEQYF. The CDR3 region has the DNA TGTGCCAGCTCACCCGTCCACCAGGATACCTACGAGCAGTACTTC. The full variable domain, in which reference TRBV18 and TRBJ2-7 provide the parts outside the CDR3, is NAGVMQNPRHLVRRRGQEARLRCSPMKGHSHVYWYRQLPEEGLKFMVYLQKENIIDESGMPKERFSAEFPKEGPSILRIQQVVRGDSAAYFCASSPVHQDTYEQYFGPGTRLTVT.

The rearrangement uses TRBV12-5 and TRBJ2-7; 10 nucleotides agree with TRBD1. The CDR3 contains 17 residues. Losses at the gene ends were 1 base for V and 0 bases for J; bases not matched to a gene: 6. The germline CDR1 and CDR2 sequences are LGHNT and FRNRAP. The CDR3 here is CASGLGTGGYSSYEQYF. The CDR3 DNA reads TGTGCTAGTGGTTTGGGGACAGGGGGTTATAGCTCCTACGAGCAGTACTTC.

This clonotype was detected many times. The chain has TRBV20-1 and TRBJ1-4, with D perhaps TRBD1 (6 bases). The germline V gene has CDR1 DFQATT and CDR2 SNEGSKA (reference sequence). There are 13 residues in the CDR3. The germline V and J ends were trimmed by 5 bases and 7 bases, with 14 bases remaining between them. CDR3 residues: CSAAGQSGEKLFF. DNA of the CDR3: TGCAGTGCTGCGGGACAATCCGGTGAAAAACTGTTTTTT.

This clonotype has only one observation. The chain uses TRBV12-3 or TRBV12-4 and TRBJ2-2; 10 nucleotides match TRBD1. This CDR3 region has 15 residues. J was trimmed by 5 bases and V by 6 bases; bases with no gene match: 6. The CDR3, as DNA: TGTGCCAGCAGCGGGTGGACAGGGGGGACCGGGGAGCTGTTTTTT. It codes for CASSGWTGGTGELFF.

This chain joins TRBV4-1 and TRBJ2-3, with TRBD2 identical over 9 bases. Germline lookup yields CDR1 MGHRA and CDR2 YSYEKL. V lost 1 base, J lost 10 bases, and 6 bases stayed unmatched. The CDR3 sequence is 14 residues long. CDR3 nucleotide sequence: TGCGCCAGCAGCCAAGGCGGGAGGGCCCAACCGCAGTATTTT. It is translated as CASSQGGRAQPQYF.

This clonotype was seen at least ten times. The rearrangement links TRBV5-8 to TRBJ2-2, with 9 bases that match TRBD1. J was trimmed by 5 bases and V by 0 bases; bases with no gene match: 2. This CDR3 region has 15 residues. Per the germline V gene, CDR1 is SGHTS and CDR2 is YDEGEE. CDR3 sequence reads: CASSLDRGRTGELFF. CDR3 coding DNA: TGTGCCAGCAGCTTGGACAGGGGGCGGACCGGGGAGCTGTTTTTT.

This clonotype has just one count. A junction end diverges from the germline sequence, so it may reflect a read error. The V call is TRBV6-1, the J call TRBJ2-7, with D possibly being TRBD1 (6 bases). The CDR3 contains 14 residues. Germline V gene data show CDR1 as MNHNS and CDR2 as SASEGT. CDR3 region: CASSDLQGVGEHYF. The CDR3 region has the DNA TGTGCCAGCAGTGACCTACAGGGAGTAGGGGAGCATTACTTC.

The chain uses TRBV11-2 and TRBJ1-6; 7 nucleotides line up with TRBD1. V shed 3 bases, J shed 8 bases, and the junction held 1 base outside the gene matches. The CDR3 length is 13 residues. Per germline, CDR1 SGHAT and CDR2 FQNNGV. Here the CDR3 DNA reads TGTGCCAGCAGCTTGGGACAGCATTCACCCCTCCACTTT. Encoded protein: CASSLGQHSPLHF. Based on the CDR3 plus reference TRBV11-2 and TRBJ1-6, the full variable domain is EAGVAQSPRYKIIEKRQSVAFWCNPISGHATLYWYQQILGQGPKLLIQFQNNGVVDDSQLPKDRFSAERLKGVDSTLKIQPAKLEDSAVYLCASSLGQHSPLHFGNGTRLTVT.

The chain carries TRBV19 and TRBJ2-5; possible D gene TRBD2, 6 bases. The length of the CDR3 is 15 residues. Trimming cost V 5 bases and J 5 bases, with 18 bases left between them. Germline CDR1 reads LNHDA; CDR2 reads SQIVND (reference sequence). Written as DNA, the CDR3 is TGTGCCAGTAGTGCCCTCGTAGGGGCGGGGGAGACCCAGTACTTC. It is translated as CASSALVGAGETQYF.

The gene calls are TRBV30 and TRBJ1-3; D unresolved. The germline gives CDR1 GTSNPN, CDR2 SVGIG (reference sequence). Deletions cut 0 bases from V and 1 base from J, with 4 bases between. The CDR3 is 13 residues long. CDR3 nucleotides: TGTGCCTGGAGTGTACTATCTGGAAACACCATATATTTT. Its translation is CAWSVLSGNTIYF.

About this clonotype itself: This may be a read error: a much more frequent sequence differs by one nucleotide. The rearrangement links TRBV18 to TRBJ2-5, with D perhaps given as TRBD1 or TRBD2 (5 bases each). V lost 2 bases, J lost 6 bases, and 16 bases lay in between. This CDR3 region has 15 residues. CDR1 is KGHSH and CDR2 is LQKENI in the germline V gene. This CDR3 is CASSPVFAREKTQYF. CDR3 in DNA: TGTGCCAGCTCACCAGTGTTTGCCAGGGAGAAGACCCAGTACTTC.

This clonotype was counted ten times or more. The chain recombines TRBV11-2 with TRBJ2-5; D gene ambiguous. Per the germline V gene, CDR1 is SGHAT and CDR2 is FQNNGV. This CDR3 is built from 14 residues. V lost 5 bases, J lost 2 bases, and 12 bases lay in between. The CDR3 DNA reads as TGTGCCAGCAGCGGGTACACAGAACAAGAGACCCAGTACTTC. Its protein is CASSGYTEQETQYF.

This clonotype has ten or more counts. This chain uses TRBV5-1 with TRBJ2-7; a possible D gene is TRBD1 (5 bases). The CDR3 has 14 amino acids. Germline V gene sequence: CDR1 SGHRS, CDR2 YFSETQ. V was trimmed by 0 bases and J by 4 bases, leaving 11 bases between them. CDR3 bases: TGCGCCAGCAGCTTGGGGACGCAGGGTTACGAGCAGTACTTC. This sequence encodes CASSLGTQGYEQYF.

This clonotype was counted between two and nine times. The chain couples TRBV12-3 or TRBV12-4 to TRBJ1-1, with 9 bases fitting TRBD1. J was trimmed by 3 bases and V by 7 bases; bases with no gene match: 9. The CDR3 covers 15 residues. CDR3 nucleotide sequence: TGTGCCAGCACCCGGCCGGGACAGGGAGACACTGAAGCTTTCTTT. Its protein is CASTRPGQGDTEAFF.

The V and J genes are TRBV4-2 and TRBJ1-2, with 12 nucleotides matching TRBD1. CDR1 and CDR2 (germline): LGHNA, YNFKEQ. The CDR3 covers 15 residues. V was pared by 1 base and J by 7 bases, with 4 bases of the junction left unmatched. DNA for the CDR3: TGTGCCAGCAGCCAAGGGGGACAGGGGGCGGCTGGCTACACCTTC. It is translated as CASSQGGQGAAGYTF.

The chain recombines TRBV10-3 with TRBJ1-1; D gene uncertain. The length of the CDR3 is 11 residues. Trimming left V 5 bases short and J 14 bases short, with 15 bases between. Germline-derived CDR1 and CDR2 are ENHRY and SYGVKD. The CDR3 DNA reads as TGTGCCATCAGTTACGCATCCGTGGCCTTCTTT. Residues: CAISYASVAFF.

This clonotype was detected ten times or more. This chain links TRBV29-1 with TRBJ2-1; either TRBD1 or TRBD2 may supply D (7 bases each). This CDR3 is built from 14 residues. CDR1 and CDR2 (germline): SQVTM, ANQGSEA. Trimming pared 7 bases from V and 8 bases from J, leaving 21 bases between. In nucleotides, the CDR3 is TGCAGCGGTGCGGATGACAGGGAGGGCGATGAGCAGTTCTTC. It translates to CSGADDREGDEQFF.

This clonotype was counted at least ten times. This chain uses TRBV19 with TRBJ2-1; 7 bases align to TRBD2. V was pared by 3 bases and J by 2 bases, with 7 bases of the junction left unmatched. Germline CDR1 reads LNHDA; CDR2 reads SQIVND (reference sequence). CDR3 length: 16 amino acids. CDR3 coding DNA: TGTGCCAGTAGTATCGGGGGGTCGGGGACCTACAATGAGCAGTTCTTC. The encoded protein is CASSIGGSGTYNEQFF. The variable domain in full, with the rest retrieved from reference TRBV19 and TRBJ2-1, is DGGITQSPKYLFRKEGQNVTLSCEQNLNHDAMYWYRQDPGQGLRLIYYSQIVNDFQKGDIAEGYSVSREKKESFPLTVTSAQKNPTAFYLCASSIGGSGTYNEQFFGPGTRLTVL.

About this clonotype: This could be a read error, since a much larger clone is one nucleotide away. Written as DNA, the CDR3 is TGCAGTGCACGAAAGTCTAGCGGGATTGGCAATGAGCAGTTCTTC. Translating gives CSARKSSGIGNEQFF. The gene calls are TRBV20-1 and TRBJ2-1; 9 nucleotides match TRBD2. The CDR3 is made up of 15 amino acids. Germline-derived CDR1 and CDR2 are DFQATT and SNEGSKA (reference sequence). The junction had 12 bases not matched to a gene; V was cut back by 6 bases and J by 6 bases.

This sequence joins TRBV20-1 and TRBJ2-7, with TRBD2 identical over 8 bases. Trimming took 0 bases from V and 3 from J; bases not matched to a gene: 10. CDR1 is DFQATT and CDR2 is SNEGSKA in the germline V gene (reference sequence). This CDR3 spans 16 amino acids. CDR3: CSARDRTPGGDYEQYF. In DNA form, the CDR3 reads TGCAGTGCTAGAGATAGAACTCCGGGAGGGGACTACGAGCAGTACTTC.

Many counts were recorded for this clonotype. The V and J genes are TRBV5-4 and TRBJ2-7; D is possibly TRBD1 (7 bases). Trimming cost V 4 bases and J 0 bases, with 11 bases left between them. The CDR3 has 14 amino acids. Germline assignment: CDR1 SGHNT and CDR2 YYREEE (reference sequence). CDR3 residues: CASSGGTVSYEQYF. CDR3 nucleotide sequence: TGTGCCAGCAGCGGGGGGACAGTCTCCTACGAGCAGTACTTC.

This chain joins TRBV6-1 and TRBJ1-6, with D possibly TRBD1 on 6 matching bases. This CDR3 is 14 amino acids long. Trimming took 1 base from V and 7 from J, leaving 8 bases between them. The V gene's germline CDR1 is MNHNS and CDR2 SASEGT. In DNA form, the CDR3 reads TGTGCCAGCAGTGAAGTAACAGGGAATTCACCCCTCCACTTT. Encoded protein: CASSEVTGNSPLHF.

In regard to this clonotype: A read error likely explains this, since a far larger clone differs by one base. The chain carries TRBV11-3 and TRBJ2-7; D is undetermined. The DNA end is more similar to TRBJ2-1, so the J call may be wrong. The CDR3 consists of 14 residues. CDR1 and CDR2 from the germline V gene are SGHNT and YENEEA. The CDR3 loop is CASSGDLDYNEQFF. CDR3 nucleotide sequence: TGTGCCAGCAGCGGGGATTTGGACTACAATGAGCAGTTCTTC.

At least ten counts were recorded for this clonotype. The rearrangement joins TRBV28 to TRBJ1-1; D is perhaps TRBD1 (5 bases). The V and J ends lost 0 bases and 6 bases respectively, with 11 bases between them. CDR1 MDHEN and CDR2 SYDVKM come from the germline V gene. CDR3 length: 14 amino acids. The CDR3 DNA reads as TGTGCCAGCAGTTTATGGGGAACAGGCGCTGAAGCTTTCTTT. Protein product: CASSLWGTGAEAFF.

This clonotype was observed many times. The CDR3 is CASSPSRDRPQYF. Here the CDR3 DNA reads TGTGCCAGTAGTCCATCCCGGGACAGGCCTCAGTACTTC. V gene TRBV19 combines with J gene TRBJ2-7; 8 bases agree with TRBD1. The CDR3 runs 13 residues. The ends lost 5 bases at V and 10 bases at J; junction bases unmatched: 10. Per germline, CDR1 LNHDA and CDR2 SQIVND (reference sequence).

V usage is TRBV6-2 or TRBV6-3 and J usage is TRBJ2-1; tentatively, D is TRBD2 (6 bases). Germline CDR1 is MNHEY and CDR2 is SVGEGT. CDR3 size: 15 residues. The V and J ends lost 9 bases and 6 bases respectively, with 21 bases between them. CDR3 sequence: CASISRLGGANEQFF. The CDR3 nucleotides are TGTGCCAGTATTTCACGTCTGGGGGGAGCCAATGAGCAGTTCTTC.